These 27 T cell receptor beta chains originate from one sample sequenced in a study of response to subunit inactivated influenza vaccine. A single record per CDR3 protein comes from TCRdb applying MiXCR to the RT-PCR reads. This table has around 170,000 distinct CDR3 sequences, roughly a tenth appearing once. The sample in question was CD8+ T cells sorted from PBMCs, obtained roughly 24 months after vaccination. These TCRs come from a man between 50 and 75 years old who received an inactivated influenza vaccine.

This clonotype was seen only a few times. The rearrangement joins TRBV7-9 to TRBJ1-2, with no clear D. The CDR3 runs to 14 residues. V was clipped by 7 bases and J by 8 bases, with 20 bases between them. Per the germline V gene, CDR1 is SEHNR and CDR2 is FQNEAQ (reference sequence). The DNA of the CDR3 is TGTGCCAGCACCGATGCCGGGGTACGATACGGCTACACCTTC. This sequence encodes CASTDAGVRYGYTF.

In its sample, this clonotype was seen a few times. The chain is built from TRBV20-1 and TRBJ2-2; TRBD2 matches 14 bases. The CDR3 has 16 residues. Germline-derived CDR1 and CDR2 are DFQATT and SNEGSKA (reference sequence). J lost 0 bases, V lost 7 bases, and 4 bases had no gene match. This CDR3 is CSVGTSGGSNTGELFF. The CDR3 nucleotides read TGCAGTGTCGGGACTAGCGGGGGATCGAACACCGGGGAGCTGTTTTTT.

This clonotype was observed many times. The chain employs TRBV28 and TRBJ2-7; TRBD1 might be the D (6 bases). This CDR3 spans 17 amino acids. Looked up from germline, CDR1 is MDHEN and CDR2 is SYDVKM. Trimming cost V 4 bases and J 0 bases, with 19 bases left between them. The CDR3 DNA reads TGTGCCAGCAGTTGGGCTCTAGGGCAGGGGACCTCCTACGAGCAGTACTTC. The encoded protein is CASSWALGQGTSYEQYF.

This clonotype was observed a few times. V usage is TRBV4-3 and J usage is TRBJ2-3, with no clear D. V lost 2 bases and J lost 2, with 8 bases in between. CDR3 length: 14 amino acids. Germline CDR1 reads LGHNA; CDR2 reads YSLEER. This chain's CDR3 is CASSQWRTTDTQYF. The CDR3 DNA is TGCGCCAGCAGCCAATGGCGGACCACAGATACGCAGTATTTT.

This clonotype was seen at least ten times. The chain combines TRBV2 with TRBJ2-7; D is uncertain. Germline V lookup: CDR1 SNHLY, CDR2 FYNNEI. Trimming left V 3 bases short and J 6 bases short, with 15 bases between. The CDR3 spans 14 residues. CDR3 nucleotide sequence: TGTGCCAGCAGTGATGAACACCCCCAGTCCGAGCAGTACTTC. Translating gives CASSDEHPQSEQYF. Combining the CDR3 with reference TRBV2 and TRBJ2-7 gives the whole variable domain EPEVTQTPSHQVTQMGQEVILRCVPISNHLYFYWYRQILGQKVEFLVSFYNNEISEKSEIFDDQFSVERPDGSNFTLKIRSTKLEDSAMYFCASSDEHPQSEQYFGPGTRLTVT.

This clonotype was counted a few times. The J gene is TRBJ2-7, the V gene TRBV6-1, with D perhaps TRBD2 (6 bases). Germline-derived CDR1 and CDR2 are MNHNS and SASEGT. This CDR3 contains 13 residues. Trimming took off 10 bases at V and 5 bases at J, with 18 bases between the two ends. CDR3 DNA sequence: TGTGCCACGGCCGCAGGAGGGGACGACGAGCAGTACTTC. It is translated as CATAAGGDDEQYF.

The chain uses TRBV6-5 and TRBJ1-3, with D perhaps matching TRBD1 (5 bases). Looked up from germline, CDR1 is MNHEY and CDR2 is SVGAGI. This CDR3 has 16 residues. V shed 2 bases and J shed 2 bases, with 13 bases lying between them. CDR3 bases: TGTGCCAGCAGTTACGCCAGGGACGGCCCTGGAAACACCATATATTTT. This codes for CASSYARDGPGNTIYF.

This clonotype came up a few times. The chain couples TRBV2 to TRBJ2-7, with a tentative D call TRBD1 (5 bases). Between the trimmed V and J ends, which lost 6 bases and 4 bases, there was a span of 13 bases. Looked up from germline, CDR1 is SNHLY and CDR2 is FYNNEI. The CDR3 runs to 13 residues. CDR3 sequence reads: CASRGEPTYEQYF. The CDR3 nucleotides read TGTGCCAGCAGAGGGGAACCAACGTACGAGCAGTACTTC.

The chain links TRBV19 to TRBJ2-7; possibly TRBD1 for D (6 bases). CDR1 and CDR2 from the germline V gene are LNHDA and SQIVND (reference sequence). This CDR3 contains 13 residues. V was pared by 6 bases and J by 3 bases, with 12 bases between. The CDR3 sequence is CASREGGDYEQYF. For the CDR3, the DNA is TGTGCCAGTAGAGAAGGGGGAGACTACGAGCAGTACTTC.

The V gene is TRBV21-1, the J gene TRBJ2-7; the table's D gene call, TRBD2, was not cross checked with the DNA. TRBV21-1 is a documented pseudogene. CDR3 size: 15 residues. This chain's CDR3 is CASIPLGPLGYEQYF. DNA of the CDR3: TGTGCCAGCATACCGCTAGGACCCTTAGGCTACGAGCAGTACTTC.

The genes are TRBV7-8 and TRBJ2-2; D gene uncertain. CDR1 is SGHVS and CDR2 is FQNEAQ in the germline V gene. V lost 5 bases and J lost 0, with 13 bases in between. CDR3 length equals 16 residues. In DNA, the CDR3 is TGTGCCAGCAGCGTACTTAGGATCACGAACACCGGGGAGCTGTTTTTT. This codes for CASSVLRITNTGELFF.

The chain links TRBV14 to TRBJ2-3, with 7 positions matching TRBD2. Trimming at V came to 0 bases and at J to 2 bases, leaving 5 bases not matched to a gene. The CDR3 sequence is 16 residues long. Germline V gene lookup returns CDR1 SGHDN and CDR2 FVKESK. The CDR3 protein is CASSQDPGTTTDTQYF. The CDR3 DNA is TGTGCCAGCAGCCAAGACCCCGGGACTACCACAGATACGCAGTATTTT.

The chain links TRBV29-1 to TRBJ1-1; 7 bases agree with TRBD1. CDR1 SQVTM and CDR2 ANQGSEA come from the germline V gene. The V and J ends lost 4 bases and 1 base, in that order; junction bases with no gene match: 3. This CDR3 region has 13 residues. The CDR3 bases are TGCAGCGTTGGGGGACAGACGAACACTGAAGCTTTCTTT. This codes for CSVGGQTNTEAFF. Based on the CDR3 plus reference TRBV29-1 and TRBJ1-1, the full variable domain is SAVISQKPSRDICQRGTSLTIQCQVDSQVTMMFWYRQQPGQSLTLIATANQGSEATYESGFVIDKFPISRPNLTFSTLTVSNMSPEDSSIYLCSVGGQTNTEAFFGQGTRLTVV.

This clonotype was recorded a few times. V gene TRBV2 combines with J gene TRBJ2-3, with D unresolved. This CDR3 comprises 13 residues. The germline V and J ends were trimmed by 6 bases and 7 bases, with 14 bases remaining between them. From germline, CDR1 is SNHLY and CDR2 FYNNEI. As DNA, the CDR3 is TGTGCCAGCAGCGCTTATAGGCAGAATACGCAGTATTTT. Translation gives CASSAYRQNTQYF.

This clonotype turned up a few times. The gene calls are TRBV7-9 and TRBJ1-4; D remains ambiguous. The CDR3 has 14 residues. V was clipped by 2 bases and J by 3 bases, with 7 bases between them. Germline CDR1 is SEHNR and CDR2 is FQNEAQ (reference sequence). The CDR3 reads CASSLYRSNEKLFF. The CDR3 coding sequence is TGTGCCAGCAGCTTATACCGGTCTAATGAAAAACTGTTTTTT.

The chain recombines TRBV27 with TRBJ2-6; D is possibly TRBD1 or TRBD2 (5 bases each). The CDR3 runs 14 residues. V was cut by 11 bases and J by 0 bases, with 11 bases left in between. The germline CDR1 and CDR2 sequences are MNHEY and SMNVEV (reference sequence). CDR3 region: CAGTAGSGANVLTF. DNA for the CDR3: TGTGCCGGGACCGCAGGCTCTGGGGCCAACGTCCTGACTTTC.

This clonotype was seen repeatedly, ten times or more. V is TRBV2 and J is TRBJ2-7, with D perhaps matching TRBD2 (6 bases). Germline V CDR1 and CDR2: SNHLY, FYNNEI. The CDR3 is made up of 15 amino acids. V was trimmed by 4 bases and J by 2 bases, leaving 15 bases between them. CDR3 sequence (DNA): TGTGCCAGCAGTGGTGGAGGGCTCCGACCCTACGAGCAGTACTTC. It yields the protein CASSGGGLRPYEQYF.

The chain joins TRBV20-1 to TRBJ2-5; D possibly corresponds to TRBD1 (5 bases). Trimming removed 6 bases from V and 1 base from J, with 18 bases in between. The CDR3 contains 15 residues. Germline V CDR1 and CDR2: DFQATT, SNEGSKA (reference sequence). As DNA, the CDR3 is TGCAGTGCCTCTCGGACATTTTCTATCCAAGAGACCCAGTACTTC. Amino acid sequence: CSASRTFSIQETQYF.

The table lists this clonotype with many counts. This chain connects TRBV20-1 to TRBJ2-7, with D tentatively TRBD2 (5 bases). CDR3 size: 11 residues. V shed 6 bases and J shed 6 bases, with 12 bases lying between them. CDR1 and CDR2 (germline): DFQATT, SNEGSKA (reference sequence). DNA of the CDR3: TGCAGTGCCGAAACTAGAGCCGAGCAGTACTTC. Its protein product is CSAETRAEQYF.

This clonotype was detected a few times. CDR3 region: CASSQNSGGSTDTQYF. CDR3 bases: TGTGCCAGCAGCCAAAATAGCGGGGGAAGCACAGATACGCAGTATTTT. This chain connects TRBV14 to TRBJ2-3; 9 bases are shared with TRBD2. The CDR3 runs 16 residues. The trim removed 2 bases at V and 0 bases at J, leaving 3 bases unmatched. CDR1 SGHDN and CDR2 FVKESK come from the germline V gene. Variable domain in full (rest from reference TRBV14 and TRBJ2-3): EAGVTQFPSHSVIEKGQTVTLRCDPISGHDNLYWYRRVMGKEIKFLLHFVKESKQDESGMPNNRFLAERTGGTYSTLKVQPAELEDSGVYFCASSQNSGGSTDTQYFGPGTRLTVL.

This clonotype was observed a few times. This rearrangement joins TRBV20-1 to TRBJ2-7; 8 bases fit TRBD1. Germline CDR1 DFQATT, CDR2 SNEGSKA (reference sequence). The trim removed 0 bases at V and 3 bases at J, leaving 7 bases unmatched. The CDR3 loop spans 15 amino acids. CDR3 coding DNA: TGCAGTGCTAGAGATGCGCCAGGGGGCTTCTACGAGCAGTACTTC. It encodes CSARDAPGGFYEQYF.

The chain is built from TRBV3-1 and TRBJ2-2; a weak D match, TRBD1 (6 bases). Trimming took off 4 bases at V and 2 bases at J, with 14 bases between the two ends. The germline V gene has CDR1 LGHDT and CDR2 YNNKEL (reference sequence). The CDR3 has 16 residues. The CDR3 loop is CASSPAGDTNTGELFF. CDR3 nucleotide sequence: TGTGCCAGCAGCCCGGCTGGGGACACAAACACCGGGGAGCTGTTTTTT.

The chain combines TRBV15 with TRBJ2-3; D ambiguous. This CDR3 is 13 amino acids long. In germline, CDR1 is LNHNV, CDR2 YYDKDF (reference sequence). V was clipped by 3 bases and J by 6 bases, with 10 bases between them. CDR3 in DNA: TGTGCCACCAGCAGCGTCTCGGGTGATACGCAGTATTTT. This sequence encodes CATSSVSGDTQYF. The full variable domain, rest sourced from reference TRBV15 and TRBJ2-3, is DAMVIQNPRYQVTQFGKPVTLSCSQTLNHNVMYWYQQKSSQAPKLLFHYYDKDFNNEADTPDNFQSRRPNTSFCFLDIRSPGLGDTAMYLCATSSVSGDTQYFGPGTRLTVL.

The sample holds a few counts of this clonotype. The genes are TRBV11-2 and TRBJ2-4; 8 nucleotides align to TRBD2. With V trimmed by 0 bases and J by 1 base, 14 bases remained unmatched. There are 20 residues in the CDR3. Germline loops: CDR1 SGHAT, CDR2 FQNNGV. Written as DNA, the CDR3 is TGTGCCAGCAGCTTAGAATATTCAGCGGGAGTGGCATTGGCCAAAAACATTCAGTACTTC. This encodes CASSLEYSAGVALAKNIQYF.

V gene TRBV27 combines with J gene TRBJ2-7; D gene unclear. The V and J ends lost 3 bases and 0 bases respectively, with 12 bases between them. CDR1 and CDR2 from the germline V gene are MNHEY and SMNVEV (reference sequence). The CDR3 totals 15 residues. The CDR3 nucleotides read TGTGCCAGCAGTTTGTATCGTCCGAGCTCCTACGAGCAGTACTTC. Its protein is CASSLYRPSSYEQYF.

The chain has TRBV7-2 and TRBJ2-7; D is undetermined. There are 12 residues in the CDR3. V was clipped by 1 base and J by 6 bases, with 7 bases between them. CDR1 SGHTA and CDR2 FQGNSA come from the germline V gene. The chain's CDR3 is CASSLDNLEQYF. The CDR3 nucleotides are TGTGCCAGCAGCTTAGATAATCTCGAGCAGTACTTC.

This clonotype was counted ten times or more. The chain is built from TRBV28 and TRBJ2-4; 7 bases map to TRBD1. Looked up from germline, CDR1 is MDHEN and CDR2 is SYDVKM. This CDR3 has 15 residues. V was pared by 5 bases and J by 1 base, with 5 bases of the junction left unmatched. In DNA form, the CDR3 reads TGTGCCAGCAGTCCCCAGGGACAGGCCAAAAACATTCAGTACTTC. Translation: CASSPQGQAKNIQYF.